The clone carrying this TCR beta chain was recorded many times. The antigen remains undetermined. The authors built bulk TCR libraries by previously described methods with listed TCR primers. TCRdb processed the PCR reads anew with MiXCR; each CDR3 protein has one entry. The repertoire holds fewer than 75,000 distinct CDR3 sequences, with around 17% as singletons. This sample was taken from a study of molecular identifiers for immune sequencing clone quantification. Study outcomes and limitations: Investigators reportedly could detect spiked Jurkat TCR RNA from one cell among around 900,000 naive cells. For effector cells, clones above 20 RNA copies held over 98% of molecules; for naive cells, under 1%.

V lost 2 bases and J lost 7, with 14 bases in between. The CDR3 sequence is 14 residues long. Germline V CDR1 and CDR2: WNHNN, SYGVQD (reference sequence). This clonotype was obtained from a human donor in good health. Some libraries in this study had Jurkat cell RNA spiked in. Sequencing input: naive CD8+ T cells from blood, with Jurkat cell RNA spiked in. Subset here: FACS-sorted CD8+CD4-CCR7+CD45RA+ naive T cells. V usage is TRBV10-1 and J usage is TRBJ2-5; D may be TRBD1 (5 bases). CDR3 DNA sequence: TGCGCCAGCAGTGAGCCAAATGCAGGGTGGACCCAGTACTTC. This sequence encodes CASSEPNAGWTQYF.